Below are 30 T cell receptor beta chains sequenced from a single sample in a study of radiation and T cells in renal cell carcinoma. The method was immunoSEQ multiplex PCR; TCRdb's version includes in-frame clones alone and lacks a portion of them. The table has about 74,000 clones, approximately 90% seen once; the top ten hold 5.5% to 7%. The time point denotes: blood 4 weeks post-SBRT, at nephrectomy. Noted treatment: 15 Gy SBRT to primary tumor, nephrectomy 4 weeks later. The sequencing here drew on blood, taken from a patient whose treatment included radiotherapy and nephrectomy. These receptors came from a woman in her seventies with renal cell carcinoma.

The rearrangement joins TRBV11-2 to TRBJ1-2; maybe TRBD1 (5 bases). The germline V gene has CDR1 SGHAT and CDR2 FQNNGV. The ends were cut back, 1 base at V and 0 bases at J, with 6 bases in the middle. The CDR3 has 14 residues. CDR3 protein: CASSLAGANYGYTF. CDR3 nucleotide sequence: TGTGCCAGCAGCTTAGCGGGGGCTAACTATGGCTACACCTTC.

This clone appeared once. This rearrangement joins TRBV6-5 to TRBJ1-2; D remains ambiguous. CDR3 length equals 12 residues. V lost 0 bases and J lost 9, with 8 bases in between. Germline CDR1 and CDR2: MNHEY and SVGAGI. CDR3 sequence: CASSYSAGRYTF. CDR3 nucleotide sequence: TGTGCCAGCAGTTACTCTGCAGGACGCTACACCTTC.

This chain joins TRBV6-5 and TRBJ2-1, with D unresolved. V lost 0 bases to trimming and J lost 5 bases, with 8 bases between them. Looked up from germline, CDR1 is MNHEY and CDR2 is SVGAGI. This CDR3 region has 14 residues. The CDR3 DNA follows: TGTGCCAGCAGTTACTCGAGGCCGGACAATGAGCAGTTCTTC. Translated: CASSYSRPDNEQFF.

The V call is TRBV6-5, the J call TRBJ2-1, with 11 bases lining up with TRBD1. Germline trimming cut 6 bases from V and 4 bases from J; bases unmatched to any gene: 5. The CDR3 consists of 15 residues. Germline CDR1 reads MNHEY; CDR2 reads SVGAGI. The CDR3 loop is CASRSGQGAYNEQFF. In DNA, the CDR3 is TGTGCCAGCAGGTCCGGACAGGGGGCTTACAATGAGCAGTTCTTC.

The chain joins TRBV6-5 to TRBJ1-3; D remains unclear. The CDR3 runs to 15 residues. Germline V CDR1 and CDR2: MNHEY, SVGAGI. Trimming shortened V by 4 bases and J by 0 bases, and 10 bases separated the two germline ends. The CDR3 sequence is CASSFNLGSGNTIYF. DNA of the CDR3: TGTGCCAGCAGTTTCAATCTTGGCTCTGGAAACACCATATATTTT.

The J gene is TRBJ2-2, the V gene TRBV2; 7 bases are a match to TRBD2. The germline V gene encodes CDR1 SNHLY and CDR2 FYNNEI. J lost 4 bases, V lost 1 base, and 0 bases had no gene match. The CDR3 loop spans 14 amino acids. The CDR3 protein is CASSEVAGTGELFF. The CDR3 DNA reads TGTGCCAGCAGTGAAGTAGCGGGCACCGGGGAGCTGTTTTTT.

The V gene is TRBV19, the J gene TRBJ2-5; D remains ambiguous. There are 13 residues in the CDR3. Germline assignment: CDR1 LNHDA and CDR2 SQIVND (reference sequence). The V and J ends lost 4 bases and 5 bases respectively, with 11 bases between them. The CDR3 nucleotides are TGTGCCAGTAGTACAGCCTGGTCGGAGACCCAGTACTTC. Its translation is CASSTAWSETQYF.

The V gene is TRBV13, the J gene TRBJ2-2; 8 positions agree with TRBD1. V was clipped by 5 bases and J by 7 bases; unmatched bases: 9. Per the germline V gene, CDR1 is PRHDT and CDR2 is FYEKMQ (reference sequence). The CDR3 consists of 15 residues. CDR3 bases: TGTGCCAGCAGCCCGACAGGACAGGGAATCGGGGAGCTGTTTTTT. Its protein is CASSPTGQGIGELFF.

This sequence joins TRBV5-4 and TRBJ1-2; no clear D. Germline CDR1 is SGHNT and CDR2 is YYREEE (reference sequence). V was trimmed by 1 base and J by 4 bases, leaving 5 bases between them. CDR3 length: 12 amino acids. CDR3 region: CASSLNSYGYTF. CDR3 nucleotide sequence: TGTGCCAGCAGCTTGAACAGCTATGGCTACACCTTC.

The chain links TRBV14 to TRBJ1-1; 9 positions match TRBD1. The CDR3 is 16 residues long. V dropped 3 bases and J dropped 4; count of bases not matched to a gene: 9. From germline, CDR1 is SGHDN and CDR2 FVKESK. CDR3 protein: CASSHRTGTGLTEAFF. In nucleotides, the CDR3 is TGTGCCAGCAGCCACCGAACCGGGACAGGGCTCACTGAAGCTTTCTTT. Complete variable domain (other parts from reference TRBV14 and TRBJ1-1): EAGVTQFPSHSVIEKGQTVTLRCDPISGHDNLYWYRRVMGKEIKFLLHFVKESKQDESGMPNNRFLAERTGGTYSTLKVQPAELEDSGVYFCASSHRTGTGLTEAFFGQGTRLTVV.

The chain has TRBV30 and TRBJ1-3, with D possibly TRBD1 on 5 matching bases. With 0 bases removed from V and 6 bases from J, the gap between germline ends came to 9 bases. Germline V CDR1 and CDR2: GTSNPN, SVGIG (reference sequence). The CDR3 length is 13 residues. The CDR3 region is CAWSVGAKNTIYF. The CDR3 DNA sequence: TGTGCCTGGAGTGTAGGGGCTAAAAACACCATATATTTT.

V and J are TRBV28 and TRBJ1-5; 7 bases are a match to TRBD1. The CDR3 has 15 residues. Germline CDR1 is MDHEN and CDR2 is SYDVKM. Trimming removed 6 bases from V and 3 bases from J; junction bases left unmatched: 8. The chain's CDR3 is CASSLKQGYNQPQHF. CDR3 nucleotides: TGTGCCAGCAGCCTAAAACAGGGGTACAATCAGCCCCAGCATTTT. Supplemented by reference TRBV28 and TRBJ1-5, the full variable domain reads DVKVTQSSRYLVKRTGEKVFLECVQDMDHENMFWYRQDPGLGLRLIYFSYDVKMKEKGDIPEGYSVSREKKERFSLILESASTNQTSMYLCASSLKQGYNQPQHFGDGTRLSIL.

V gene TRBV2 combines with J gene TRBJ1-3; tentatively, D is TRBD1 (5 bases). The ends were cut back, 6 bases at V and 0 bases at J, with 6 bases in the middle. The CDR3 runs 13 residues. In germline, CDR1 is SNHLY, CDR2 FYNNEI. The CDR3 sequence: CASRGPSGNTIYF. The CDR3 DNA reads as TGTGCCAGCAGGGGGCCCTCTGGAAACACCATATATTTT. Based on the CDR3 plus reference TRBV2 and TRBJ1-3, the full variable domain is EPEVTQTPSHQVTQMGQEVILRCVPISNHLYFYWYRQILGQKVEFLVSFYNNEISEKSEIFDDQFSVERPDGSNFTLKIRSTKLEDSAMYFCASRGPSGNTIYFGEGSWLTVV.

V usage is TRBV7-9 and J usage is TRBJ1-2, with unresolved D. Trimming removed 5 bases at V and 2 bases at J, with 9 bases between. There are 13 residues in the CDR3. Germline V gene data show CDR1 as SEHNR and CDR2 as FQNEAQ (reference sequence). The CDR3 loop reads CASSPGVNYGYTF. The CDR3 nucleotides are TGTGCCAGCAGCCCGGGAGTAAACTATGGCTACACCTTC.

The chain recombines TRBV28 with TRBJ1-4; maybe TRBD1 (5 bases). Germline CDR1 is MDHEN and CDR2 is SYDVKM. The CDR3 length is 11 residues. Deletions cut 2 bases from V and 12 bases from J, with 7 bases between. The chain's CDR3 is CASSLAGELFF. The CDR3 nucleotides are TGTGCCAGCAGTTTAGCGGGGGAACTGTTTTTT.

The CDR3, as DNA: TGTGCCAGCAGCTTTGAGCCAGGGAATGAGCAGTTCTTC. Amino acids: CASSFEPGNEQFF. V and J are TRBV11-3 and TRBJ2-1, with D perhaps matching TRBD1 (5 bases). CDR1 and CDR2 from the germline V gene are SGHNT and YENEEA. V was cut by 3 bases and J by 7 bases, with 10 bases left in between. The CDR3 covers 13 residues.

This clone came up a few times. The J gene is TRBJ2-7, the V gene TRBV7-2, with D perhaps TRBD1 or TRBD2 (5 bases each). CDR3 size: 14 residues. CDR1 is SGHTA, CDR2 FQGNSA, per germline. Trimming took 5 bases from V and 2 from J, leaving 13 bases between them. This chain's CDR3 is CASSPKPGPYEQYF. The CDR3 coding sequence is TGTGCCAGCAGCCCCAAGCCGGGGCCCTACGAGCAGTACTTC.

The chain employs TRBV5-1 and TRBJ1-1; no clear D gene. The CDR3 covers 14 residues. The V gene's germline CDR1 is SGHRS and CDR2 YFSETQ. V lost 1 base, J lost 3 bases, and 10 bases lay in between. The CDR3: CASSLLASDTEAFF. CDR3 DNA: TGCGCCAGCAGCTTGTTGGCATCGGACACTGAAGCTTTCTTT.

The chain couples TRBV19 to TRBJ2-5, with D hard to call. The CDR3 is made up of 13 amino acids. Germline CDR1 reads LNHDA; CDR2 reads SQIVND (reference sequence). V gave up 6 bases and J gave up 1 base, with 9 bases separating them. The CDR3 nucleotides read TGTGCCAGTAGCAGGTCACTCCAAGAGACCCAGTACTTC. It translates to CASSRSLQETQYF.

The rearrangement joins TRBV9 to TRBJ2-2, with 9 bases identical to TRBD2. V was pared by 4 bases and J by 6 bases, with 13 bases of the junction left unmatched. CDR3 length equals 17 residues. Germline values: CDR1 SGDLS, CDR2 YYNGEE. CDR3 nucleotides: TGTGCCAGCAGCCCAACTACGGGACTAGCCCCCGCCGGGGAGCTGTTTTTT. It is translated as CASSPTTGLAPAGELFF. Supplemented by reference TRBV9 and TRBJ2-2, the full variable domain reads DSGVTQTPKHLITATGQRVTLRCSPRSGDLSVYWYQQSLDQGLQFLIQYYNGEERAKGNILERFSAQQFPDLHSELNLSSLELGDSALYFCASSPTTGLAPAGELFFGEGSRLTVL.

The chain couples TRBV6-1 to TRBJ2-2; 10 positions match TRBD2. In germline, CDR1 is MNHNS, CDR2 SASEGT. Unmatched junction bases numbered 9, after V lost 7 bases and J lost 7 bases. The CDR3 length is 15 residues. The CDR3 sequence is CASKERGGAGGELFF. DNA of the CDR3: TGTGCCAGCAAGGAGCGGGGGGGCGCGGGCGGGGAGCTGTTTTTT.

The CDR3, as DNA: TGTGCCAGTAACTCCCCGGCAGGGGGCTATGGCTACACCTTC. Translating gives CASNSPAGGYGYTF. This rearrangement joins TRBV19 to TRBJ1-2; 7 bases match TRBD1. CDR3 length equals 14 residues. Germline CDR1 reads LNHDA; CDR2 reads SQIVND (reference sequence). V trimming: 7 bases; J trimming: 4 bases; junction bases outside the gene matches: 9. The whole variable domain, filled in from reference TRBV19 and TRBJ1-2, reads DGGITQSPKYLFRKEGQNVTLSCEQNLNHDAMYWYRQDPGQGLRLIYYSQIVNDFQKGDIAEGYSVSREKKESFPLTVTSAQKNPTAFYLCASNSPAGGYGYTFGSGTRLTVV.

The chain recombines TRBV9 with TRBJ2-1, with 7 bases identical to TRBD2. The length of the CDR3 is 15 residues. V shed 0 bases and J 5 bases; nucleotides not matched to a gene: 5. Germline V gene lookup returns CDR1 SGDLS and CDR2 YYNGEE. CDR3 loop: CASSVVASGNNEQFF. The CDR3 DNA reads TGTGCCAGCAGCGTAGTCGCTAGCGGAAACAATGAGCAGTTCTTC.

The rearrangement links TRBV28 to TRBJ1-2; D is perhaps TRBD1 (6 bases). Trimming removed 6 bases at V and 7 bases at J, with 21 bases between. This CDR3 has 15 amino acids. Germline CDR1 is MDHEN and CDR2 is SYDVKM. The CDR3 bases are TGTGCCAGCAGAACCGAGGGCAGGGGTTTGGGTGGCTACACCTTC. It codes for CASRTEGRGLGGYTF.

The J gene is TRBJ1-1, the V gene TRBV18; D gene ambiguous. The CDR3 is 13 amino acids. Germline V gene sequence: CDR1 KGHSH, CDR2 LQKENI. Trimming cost V 6 bases and J 5 bases, with 13 bases left between them. The CDR3 reads CASSSKSVTEAFF. The CDR3, as DNA: TGTGCCAGCTCGTCCAAGTCTGTTACTGAAGCTTTCTTT.

The gene calls are TRBV6-4 and TRBJ2-1; 9 nucleotides match TRBD2. Germline V lookup: CDR1 MRHNA, CDR2 SNTAGT. The CDR3 has 14 amino acids. Losses at the gene ends were 5 bases for V and 4 bases for J; bases not matched to a gene: 3. The CDR3 reads CASSPSGVYNEQFF. The CDR3, as DNA: TGTGCCAGCAGTCCTAGCGGGGTTTACAATGAGCAGTTCTTC.

The chain carries TRBV7-2 and TRBJ1-2, with 8 nucleotides matching TRBD1. Germline V gene data show CDR1 as SGHTA and CDR2 as FQGNSA. The CDR3 runs 15 residues. Unmatched junction bases numbered 11, after V lost 1 base and J lost 10 bases. The CDR3 spells CASSLVWRTGNYYTF. DNA of the CDR3: TGTGCCAGCAGCTTAGTCTGGAGGACAGGGAATTACTACACCTTC.

The count of this clone is one. This chain connects TRBV19 to TRBJ1-5; 8 bases fit TRBD1. The CDR3 consists of 15 residues. The ends lost 7 bases at V and 0 bases at J; junction bases unmatched: 5. The germline gives CDR1 LNHDA, CDR2 SQIVND (reference sequence). The CDR3 DNA reads TGTGCCAGTATCCAGGGGGCTATTAGCAATCAGCCCCAGCATTTT. Residues: CASIQGAISNQPQHF.

The V and J genes are TRBV18 and TRBJ1-1, with TRBD1 as a possible D gene (6 bases). There are 13 residues in the CDR3. The germline CDR1 and CDR2 sequences are KGHSH and LQKENI. V was clipped by 5 bases and J by 5 bases, with 12 bases between them. Written as DNA, the CDR3 is TGTGCCAGCTCATTCACAGGGATAACTGAAGCTTTCTTT. Its protein is CASSFTGITEAFF.

The V and J genes are TRBV2 and TRBJ2-3; TRBD1 or TRBD2 may be the D gene (5 bases each). Trimming shortened V by 6 bases and J by 0 bases, and 13 bases separated the two germline ends. Germline V gene sequence: CDR1 SNHLY, CDR2 FYNNEI. The CDR3 totals 15 residues. The CDR3 loop is CASSRDGPSTDTQYF. Written as DNA, the CDR3 is TGTGCCAGCAGCCGGGACGGACCCAGCACAGATACGCAGTATTTT.